Listed here are 3 T cell receptor beta chains from one sample, sequenced in a study of T cell responses to AZD1222 COVID-19 vaccine. Using immunoSEQ multiplex PCR, the repertoire was profiled, and TCRdb retains in-frame clones only, with some absent. The table includes more than 140,000 clones, roughly nine tenths detected once. This specimen was peripheral blood, taken on day 0 of AZD1222 vaccination. These receptors all stem from an adult in good health.

J is TRBJ1-2 and V is TRBV27, with D possibly being TRBD1 (5 bases). Per germline, CDR1 MNHEY and CDR2 SMNVEV (reference sequence). This CDR3 is 14 amino acids long. Between the trimmed V and J ends, which lost 9 bases and 4 bases, there was a span of 18 bases. The CDR3 loop is CASTQFFGGYGYTF. Written as DNA, the CDR3 is TGTGCCAGTACTCAGTTTTTTGGGGGCTATGGCTACACCTTC.

The CDR3 DNA is TGTGCCAGCAGCGTAGTTCCTGAAGTGGGCTACACCTTC. Its translation is CASSVVPEVGYTF. V is TRBV9 and J is TRBJ1-2; D gene unclear. CDR1 and CDR2 from the germline V gene are SGDLS and YYNGEE. The CDR3 covers 13 residues. Deletions cut 0 bases from V and 8 bases from J, with 11 bases between. Full variable domain (remainder filled in from reference TRBV9 and TRBJ1-2): DSGVTQTPKHLITATGQRVTLRCSPRSGDLSVYWYQQSLDQGLQFLIQYYNGEERAKGNILERFSAQQFPDLHSELNLSSLELGDSALYFCASSVVPEVGYTFGSGTRLTVV.

This sequence joins TRBV2 and TRBJ1-1, with D unresolved. The CDR3 covers 13 residues. The V gene's germline CDR1 is SNHLY and CDR2 FYNNEI. CDR3 coding DNA: TGTGTCGACCTAGGGCGAGTTAACACTGAAGCTTTCTTT. It yields the protein CVDLGRVNTEAFF.